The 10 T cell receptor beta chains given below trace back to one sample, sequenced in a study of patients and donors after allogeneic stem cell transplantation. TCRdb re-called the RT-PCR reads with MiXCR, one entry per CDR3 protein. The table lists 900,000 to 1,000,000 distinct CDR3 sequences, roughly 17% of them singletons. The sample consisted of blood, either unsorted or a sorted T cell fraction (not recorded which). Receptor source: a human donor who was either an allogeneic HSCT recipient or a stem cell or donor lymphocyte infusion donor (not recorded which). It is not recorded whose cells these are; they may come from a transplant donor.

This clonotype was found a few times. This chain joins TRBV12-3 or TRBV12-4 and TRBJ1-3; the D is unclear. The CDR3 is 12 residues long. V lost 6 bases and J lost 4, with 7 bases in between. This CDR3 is CASSPFGNTIYF. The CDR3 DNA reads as TGTGCCAGCAGCCCTTTCGGAAACACCATATATTTT.

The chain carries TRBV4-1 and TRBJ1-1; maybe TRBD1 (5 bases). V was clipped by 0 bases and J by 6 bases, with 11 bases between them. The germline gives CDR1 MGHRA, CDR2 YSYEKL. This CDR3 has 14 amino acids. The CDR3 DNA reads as TGCGCCAGCAGCCAAGAGGGGGGATTACCTGAAGCTTTCTTT. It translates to CASSQEGGLPEAFF.

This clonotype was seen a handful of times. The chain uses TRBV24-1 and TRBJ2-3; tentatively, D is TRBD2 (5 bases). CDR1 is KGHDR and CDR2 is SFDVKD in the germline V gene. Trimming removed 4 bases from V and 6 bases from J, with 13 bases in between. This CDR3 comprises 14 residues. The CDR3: CATSDQNSVDTQYF. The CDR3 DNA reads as TGTGCCACCAGTGACCAGAATAGCGTGGATACGCAGTATTTT.

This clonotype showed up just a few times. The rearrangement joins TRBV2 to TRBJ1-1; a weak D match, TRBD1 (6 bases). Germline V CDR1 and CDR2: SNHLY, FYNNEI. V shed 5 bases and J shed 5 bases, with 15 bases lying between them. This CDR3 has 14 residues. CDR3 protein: CASSRTWGPTEAFF. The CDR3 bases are TGTGCCAGCAGTCGTACGTGGGGGCCAACTGAAGCTTTCTTT.

Here the CDR3 DNA reads TGTGCCAGCAGCGATTACAGGGGGCTCCTGGCGATGAACACTGAAGCTTTCTTT. Translated, it gives CASSDYRGLLAMNTEAFF. This chain links TRBV5-6 with TRBJ1-1; 9 bases are a match to TRBD1. V shed 4 bases, J shed 0 bases, and the junction held 13 bases outside the gene matches. Germline-derived CDR1 and CDR2 are SGHDT and YYEEEE. CDR3 length: 18 amino acids. The complete variable domain, with remaining parts taken from reference TRBV5-6 and TRBJ1-1, reads DAGVTQSPTHLIKTRGQQVTLRCSPKSGHDTVSWYQQALGQGPQFIFQYYEEEERQRGNFPDRFSGHQFPNYSSELNVNALLLGDSALYLCASSDYRGLLAMNTEAFFGQGTRLTVV.

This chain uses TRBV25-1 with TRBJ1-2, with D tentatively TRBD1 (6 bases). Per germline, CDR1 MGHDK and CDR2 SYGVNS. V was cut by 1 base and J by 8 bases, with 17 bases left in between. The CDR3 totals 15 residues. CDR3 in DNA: TGTGCCAGCAGTGAATCCCGGGCGGACAGAGACGGCTACACCTTC. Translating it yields CASSESRADRDGYTF.

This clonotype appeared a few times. The CDR3 sequence is CASSHANRGLHEQFF. Written as DNA, the CDR3 is TGTGCCAGCAGCCATGCTAACAGGGGCCTCCACGAGCAGTTCTTC. V gene TRBV7-9 combines with J gene TRBJ2-1, with TRBD1 matching 7 bases. The CDR3 loop spans 15 amino acids. The trim removed 5 bases at V and 10 bases at J, leaving 14 bases unmatched. Per the germline V gene, CDR1 is SEHNR and CDR2 is FQNEAQ (reference sequence).

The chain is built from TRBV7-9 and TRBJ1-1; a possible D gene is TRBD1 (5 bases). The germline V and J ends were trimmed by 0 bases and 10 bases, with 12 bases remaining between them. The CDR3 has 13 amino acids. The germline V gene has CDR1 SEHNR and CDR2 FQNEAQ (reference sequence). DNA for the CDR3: TGTGCCAGCAGCTTAGCGGGGCAACGGACAGCTTTCTTT. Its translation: CASSLAGQRTAFF.

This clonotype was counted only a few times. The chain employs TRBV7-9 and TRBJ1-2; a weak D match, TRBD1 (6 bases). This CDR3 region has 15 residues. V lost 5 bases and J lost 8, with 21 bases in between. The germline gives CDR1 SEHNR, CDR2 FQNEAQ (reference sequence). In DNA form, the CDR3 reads TGTGCCAGCAGCGCGGAAAGGGGGGGAACGAAGGGCTACACCTTC. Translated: CASSAERGGTKGYTF. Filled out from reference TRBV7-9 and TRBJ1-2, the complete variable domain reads DTGVSQNPRHKITKRGQNVTFRCDPISEHNRLYWYRQTLGQGPEFLTYFQNEAQLEKSRLLSDRFSAERPKGSFSTLEIQRTEQGDSAMYLCASSAERGGTKGYTFGSGTRLTVV.

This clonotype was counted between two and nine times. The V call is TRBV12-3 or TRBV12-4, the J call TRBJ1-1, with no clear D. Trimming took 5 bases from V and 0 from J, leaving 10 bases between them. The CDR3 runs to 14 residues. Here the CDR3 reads CASSIERLNTEAFF. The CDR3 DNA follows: TGTGCCAGCAGTATAGAACGGTTGAACACTGAAGCTTTCTTT.